This T cell receptor (beta chain) was sequenced for a study of control samples from healthy donors and cancer patients. CDR3 length: 13 amino acids. V gave up 4 bases and J gave up 8 bases; unmatched junction bases: 4. CDR1 SGHDN and CDR2 FVKESK come from the germline V gene. Here immunoSEQ multiplex PCR was the method, and the copy in TCRdb shows in-frame clones only, minus some. The repertoire includes about 12,000 clones, 88% of them detected once, and less than 3.5% sits in the top ten. This TCR was sampled from a male donor with melanoma. Material for sequencing was formalin-fixed, paraffin-embedded tissue. This chain links TRBV14 with TRBJ1-2; 10 bases fit TRBD1. The CDR3 coding sequence is TGTGCCAGCAGCCCCACGACAGGGGGCGGCTACACCTTC. This codes for CASSPTTGGGYTF.